These T cell receptor beta chains were read from a single sample in a study of cytomegalovirus exposure and HLA in healthy donors. The method was immunoSEQ multiplex PCR; TCRdb's version includes in-frame clones alone and lacks a portion of them. Of 120,000 to 150,000 clones in the sample, 60% to 85% were seen once. Sequences were obtained from PBMCs. These receptors originate from a man aged 35-49 years in good health and CMV-seropositive. CDR3s include the opening cysteine and the closing phenylalanine or tryptophan. The D gene is left open where the match is weak. Not every row has a clone size; where given, it reads once, few, many or a size class.

-	TRBV14	TRBJ2-6	-	16	CASSQVLFSGANGLTF	TGTGCCAGCAGCCAAGTCCTGTTCTCTGGGGCCAACGGCCTGACTTTC
-	TRBV30	TRBJ1-5	few	15	CAWSSGVGSNQPQHF	TGTGCCTGGAGTTCAGGGGTCGGGAGCAATCAGCCCCAGCATTTT
TRBD1	TRBV6-6	TRBJ2-5	-	15	CASRRTGDRQETQYF	TGTGCCAGCAGACGGACAGGGGATAGACAAGAGACCCAGTACTTC
-	TRBV5-4	TRBJ2-1	-	15	CASSLGGEAYNEQFF	TGTGCCAGCAGCCTAGGCGGGGAAGCCTACAATGAGCAGTTCTTC
-	TRBV4-3	TRBJ2-4	-	18	CASSQGLTGVLAKNIQYF	TGCGCCAGCAGCCAAGGGCTCACGGGAGTTCTAGCCAAAAACATTCAGTACTTC
TRBD1	TRBV7-8	TRBJ2-2	-	18	CASSPTGTRASYTGELFF	TGTGCCAGCAGCCCGACAGGGACCCGAGCCTCGTACACCGGGGAGCTGTTTTTT
-	TRBV28	TRBJ2-7	-	14	CASSLLAHSYEQYF	TGTGCCAGCAGTTTACTCGCGCACTCCTACGAGCAGTACTTC
TRBD2	TRBV5-4	TRBJ2-2	few	17	CASSLGLAGVETGELFF	TGTGCCAGCAGCTTGGGTCTAGCGGGAGTCGAGACCGGGGAGCTGTTTTTT
-	TRBV29-1	TRBJ2-1	-	12	CSVGGTYNEQFF	TGCAGCGTCGGGGGGACATACAATGAGCAGTTCTTC
TRBD2	TRBV19	TRBJ2-7	once	15	CASSPSGRVSYEQYF	TGTGCCAGTAGTCCCAGCGGGAGGGTGAGCTACGAGCAGTACTTC
TRBD2	TRBV5-1	TRBJ2-1	once	16	CASSRATSGRVDEQFF	TGCGCCAGCAGCCGCGCAACTAGCGGGAGGGTCGATGAGCAGTTCTTC
TRBD1	TRBV25-1	TRBJ1-2	once	12	CASRDSSYGYTF	TGTGCTTCGAGGGACAGCTCCTATGGCTACACCTTC
TRBD2	TRBV5-4	TRBJ2-7	-	15	CASSSLAGGRYEQYF	TGTGCCAGCAGCTCTTTAGCGGGAGGGAGATACGAGCAGTACTTC
TRBD1	TRBV18	TRBJ2-4	-	13	CASSPGQGDIQYF	TGTGCCAGCTCACCGGGACAGGGAGACATTCAGTACTTC
-	TRBV21-1	TRBJ2-1	-	12	CASSRGGYEQFF	TGTGCCAGCAGCAGGGGGGGATACGAGCAGTTCTTC
-	TRBV7-2	TRBJ2-3	-	13	CASSLESGNAQYF	TGTGCCAGCAGCTTAGAGTCAGGGAATGCGCAGTATTTT
TRBD2	TRBV7-8	TRBJ2-3	-	18	CASSLAVGAGIYTDTQYF	TGTGCCAGCAGCTTAGCGGTGGGAGCGGGAATTTATACGGATACGCAGTATTTT
TRBD2	TRBV29-1	TRBJ2-1	-	14	CSVEESGTYNEQFF	TGCAGCGTTGAAGAAAGCGGGACCTACAATGAGCAGTTCTTC
-	TRBV19	TRBJ2-5	few	16	CASSGGAWRPEWTQYF	TGTGCCAGTAGTGGCGGGGCCTGGAGACCGGAGTGGACCCAGTACTTC
-	TRBV29-1	TRBJ2-5	-	11	CSVRGLETQYF	TGCAGCGTGAGAGGTTTGGAGACCCAGTACTTC
TRBD2	TRBV7-8	TRBJ2-1	-	13	CASSLARGNEQFF	TGTGCCAGCAGCTTAGCGCGGGGGAATGAGCAGTTCTTC
-	TRBV4-2	TRBJ1-3	-	15	CASSQDWGPGNTIYF	TGTGCCAGCAGCCAAGATTGGGGGCCAGGAAACACCATATATTTT
TRBD1	TRBV7-9	TRBJ2-2	-	17	CASSLASGQGSVGELFF	TGTGCCAGCAGCTTAGCTTCCGGACAGGGGTCGGTCGGGGAGCTGTTTTTT
TRBD1	TRBV14	TRBJ2-7	-	13	CASSLLTGGEQYF	TGTGCCAGCAGTCTCCTGACAGGGGGTGAGCAGTACTTC
TRBD1	TRBV29-1	TRBJ1-1	-	10	CSVANRGTFF	TGCAGCGTTGCAAACAGGGGAACTTTCTTT
-	TRBV7-2	TRBJ2-6	-	15	CASSPHSSGANVLTF	TGTGCCAGCAGCCCCCACTCTTCTGGGGCCAACGTCCTGACTTTC
-	TRBV27	TRBJ1-1	-	16	CASSLKRRGLNTEAFF	TGTGCCAGCAGTTTAAAAAGGAGGGGCCTGAACACTGAAGCTTTCTTT
-	TRBV7-3	TRBJ2-3	-	16	CASSLGDRTSTDTQYF	TGTGCCAGCAGCTTGGGTGACAGGACTAGCACAGATACGCAGTATTTT
TRBD1	TRBV2	TRBJ2-7	few	16	CASSEDEGAPSYEQYF	TGTGCCAGCAGTGAAGATGAGGGGGCTCCCTCCTACGAGCAGTACTTC
-	TRBV6-6	TRBJ2-1	-	15	CASSPDTYSYNEQFF	TGTGCCAGCAGCCCCGACACTTACTCCTACAATGAGCAGTTCTTC
TRBD1	TRBV5-1	TRBJ1-2	-	13	CASSWWTGNGYTF	TGCGCCAGCAGCTGGTGGACAGGGAACGGCTACACCTTC
-	TRBV5-6	TRBJ2-3	-	14	CASREGTPRSTQYF	TGTGCCAGCAGAGAGGGGACTCCGCGAAGTACGCAGTATTTT
TRBD1	TRBV29-1	TRBJ2-1	-	12	CSVGQVVNEQFF	TGCAGCGTCGGACAGGTGGTCAATGAGCAGTTCTTC
TRBD2	TRBV7-2	TRBJ2-7	-	14	CASSLGTSGPEQYF	TGTGCCAGCAGCCTTGGGACTAGCGGGCCCGAGCAGTACTTC
-	TRBV5-5	TRBJ1-3	-	15	CASSKEQNSGNTIYF	TGTGCCAGCAGCAAAGAACAGAACTCTGGAAACACCATATATTTT
TRBD1	TRBV10-3	TRBJ1-1	-	13	CAIRRDSNTEAFF	TGTGCCATCAGGCGGGACAGTAACACTGAAGCTTTCTTT
-	TRBV30	TRBJ2-2	few	16	CAWSVRELLGTGELFF	TGTGCCTGGAGTGTGAGGGAGCTCCTGGGCACCGGGGAGCTGTTTTTT
-	TRBV4-3	TRBJ1-5	-	14	CASSQEGGNQPQHF	TGCGCCAGCAGCCAAGAGGGGGGGAATCAGCCCCAGCATTTT
-	TRBV29-1	TRBJ2-2	-	13	CSAGRGSPGELFF	TGCAGCGCCGGTCGGGGTTCTCCCGGGGAGCTGTTTTTT
TRBD2	TRBV13	TRBJ2-7	-	16	CASSFSPSGTRYEQYF	TGTGCCAGCAGCTTTTCTCCTAGCGGGACCCGCTACGAGCAGTACTTC
-	TRBV7-9	TRBJ2-2	-	17	CASSLGIDYLQTGELFF	TGTGCCAGCAGCTTGGGGATAGACTATCTTCAAACCGGGGAGCTGTTTTTT
-	TRBV15	TRBJ2-5	-	15	CATSREAQYQETQYF	TGTGCCACCAGCAGAGAGGCACAGTACCAAGAGACCCAGTACTTC
TRBD1	TRBV18	TRBJ2-7	-	16	CASSPFAGTGVREQYF	TGTGCCAGCTCACCATTCGCCGGGACAGGGGTTAGGGAGCAGTACTTC
TRBD1	TRBV28	TRBJ1-1	-	18	CASRHPGQGQTMNTEAFF	TGTGCCAGCAGGCACCCAGGACAGGGGCAAACAATGAACACTGAAGCTTTCTTT
TRBD2	TRBV7-8	TRBJ2-5	-	15	CASSARAGVPETQYF	TGTGCCAGCAGCGCCCGAGCGGGAGTACCAGAGACCCAGTACTTC
-	TRBV30	TRBJ2-3	-	13	CAWIGLSADTQYF	TGTGCCTGGATCGGACTCAGTGCAGATACGCAGTATTTT
TRBD2	TRBV5-1	TRBJ2-1	-	16	CASSLLAGETYNEQFF	TGCGCCAGCAGCTTACTAGCGGGGGAGACCTACAATGAGCAGTTCTTC
TRBD1	TRBV7-2	TRBJ2-7	few	13	CASSAQGAGEQYF	TGTGCCAGCAGCGCACAGGGGGCGGGAGAGCAGTACTTC